Sequencing of this TCR beta chain was carried out in a study of blood T cells in healthy people across ages. This clonotype was counted between two and nine times. Its antigen is as yet unknown. A second PCR of about 7 to 12 cycles used a sample-barcoded 5' primer and a J-beta primer mix. Each CDR3 protein gets one entry after TCRdb re-called the 5' RACE reads with MiXCR. In the table there are approximately 350,000 distinct CDR3 sequences, approximately 51% of which are singletons. General study points: The long-lived group displayed more naive CD4+ cells, plus higher diversity, than the aged donors did.

Trimming took off 0 bases at V and 5 bases at J, with 5 bases between the two ends. CDR3 length: 12 residues. CDR1 is SGHRS and CDR2 is YFSETQ in the germline V gene. Sequencing was done on a sample of blood. The TCR comes from a man between 60 and 70 years old in good health. The chain is built from TRBV5-1 and TRBJ2-5, with D unclear. CDR3 sequence: CASSLEMETQYF. The CDR3, as DNA: TGCGCCAGCAGCTTGGAGATGGAGACCCAGTACTTC.